This T cell receptor (beta chain) was identified during a study of tumor and adjacent non-tumor tissue in lung cancer. The wider study: Aged roughly 31 to 85 years, patients included nine to eleven men and 4 or 5 women with stage I to III disease. General study points: Top 100 clones took a larger repertoire share in normal lung. Significantly higher TCR diversity was found in tumor than normal lung. Higher tumor TCR diversity was associated with shorter survival.

CDR3 length: 16 amino acids. V was clipped by 0 bases and J by 12 bases; unmatched bases: 15. The germline CDR1 and CDR2 sequences are MNHEY and SVGAGI. The template was RNA from unsorted bulk tissue. As to this clonotype: As yet, its antigen is unknown.

A modified ARM-PCR protocol with three rounds of nested PCR amplified TCRbeta. From the multiplex PCR reads, TCRdb called clonotypes with MiXCR, one entry per CDR3 protein. Seen here are 100,000 to 120,000 distinct CDR3 sequences, under 90% observed once, and the top ten hold approximately 22%. The chain recombines TRBV6-5 with TRBJ2-7; 9 positions match TRBD2. This TCR was recovered from a man in his sixties or seventies with non-small cell lung cancer. The sequenced material came from lung tumor tissue. Written as DNA, the CDR3 is TGTGCCAGCAGTTACTCTACCGGGACTAGCACTCGCGAGTGGTACTTC. It specifies CASSYSTGTSTREWYF.